The 14 T cell receptor beta chains reported below all come from one sample, sequenced in a study of cytomegalovirus exposure and HLA in healthy donors. Amplification used 60 Vbeta primers and 13 Jbeta primers. Clones were read by immunoSEQ multiplex PCR, and TCRdb kept only the in-frame ones, dropping some. The repertoire consists of some 150,000 clones, with roughly 71% occurring once and the leading ten covering roughly 1.3%. Sequencing was done on a sample of PBMCs. These receptors originate from a woman aged 40 to 49 in good health and CMV-seronegative.

This clone appeared many times. This sequence joins TRBV25-1 and TRBJ2-2, with D tentatively TRBD2 (5 bases). CDR3 length: 15 residues. Germline values: CDR1 MGHDK, CDR2 SYGVNS. Trimming left V 8 bases short and J 2 bases short, with 15 bases between. The CDR3 here is CASGGVTGNTGELFF. The CDR3 DNA reads TGTGCCAGCGGTGGAGTGACGGGAAACACCGGGGAGCTGTTTTTT.

CDR3 loop: CASSFSGGSSYEQYF. In DNA, the CDR3 is TGCGCCAGCAGTTTTAGCGGGGGCAGCTCCTACGAGCAGTACTTC. This rearrangement joins TRBV5-1 to TRBJ2-7; 9 bases agree with TRBD2. The germline gives CDR1 SGHRS, CDR2 YFSETQ. The CDR3 consists of 15 residues. V shed 5 bases, J shed 0 bases, and the junction held 6 bases outside the gene matches.

The chain joins TRBV5-8 to TRBJ1-2; D may be TRBD1 (6 bases). The V end lost 4 bases, the J end lost 5 bases, and 21 bases lay between the germline ends. This CDR3 is built from 16 residues. In germline, CDR1 is SGHTS, CDR2 YDEGEE. In DNA form, the CDR3 reads TGTGCCAGCAGCCCTTCACGGGACATAGGGAAGTATGGCTACACCTTC. This sequence encodes CASSPSRDIGKYGYTF.

The rearrangement uses TRBV7-7 and TRBJ2-3; 12 bases agree with TRBD2. Trimming at V came to 5 bases and at J to 6 bases, leaving 12 bases not matched to a gene. CDR1 SSHAT and CDR2 FNYEAQ come from the germline V gene (reference sequence). CDR3 length: 17 amino acids. The CDR3 sequence is CASSPGLAGPGGDTQYF. In DNA, the CDR3 is TGTGCCAGCAGCCCCGGACTAGCGGGGCCGGGGGGGGATACGCAGTATTTT.

Only a few counts were recorded for this clone. The chain carries TRBV9 and TRBJ2-5, with D hard to call. The J call could be wrong; TRBJ2-7 is a better fit for the DNA end. This CDR3 is 15 amino acids long. Germline V CDR1 and CDR2: SGDLS, YYNGEE. The DNA for the CDR3 is TGTGCCAGCAGCGTAGGGGCAGCCCCAACCTACGAGCAGTACTTC. Protein sequence: CASSVGAAPTYEQYF.

J is TRBJ1-1 and V is TRBV9; 8 bases map to TRBD1. Germline CDR1 SGDLS, CDR2 YYNGEE. With V trimmed by 4 bases and J by 3 bases, 14 bases remained unmatched. This CDR3 contains 17 residues. CDR3 nucleotide sequence: TGTGCCAGCAGCCCTAGGGAAGGGCAGGGGGCTTACACTGAAGCTTTCTTT. Its translation is CASSPREGQGAYTEAFF.

This clone was picked up a small number of times. The chain recombines TRBV5-1 with TRBJ2-1; TRBD1 matches 7 bases. The CDR3 totals 15 residues. The V and J ends lost 5 bases and 5 bases, in that order; junction bases with no gene match: 10. The V gene's germline CDR1 is SGHRS and CDR2 YFSETQ. CDR3 sequence: CASRRQGNSHNEQFF. CDR3 coding DNA: TGCGCCAGCAGAAGACAGGGAAATTCTCACAATGAGCAGTTCTTC.

There are a few counts of this clone. V is TRBV7-9 and J is TRBJ1-5; unclear D gene. This CDR3 comprises 14 residues. Germline V gene data show CDR1 as SEHNR and CDR2 as FQNEAQ (reference sequence). Trimming shortened V by 5 bases and J by 6 bases, and 14 bases separated the two germline ends. This chain's CDR3 is CASSPIPGGQPQHF. Here the CDR3 DNA reads TGTGCCAGCAGCCCCATACCGGGAGGTCAGCCCCAGCATTTT.

The chain employs TRBV7-9 and TRBJ2-7; a possible D gene is TRBD1 (5 bases). Germline V CDR1 and CDR2: SEHNR, FQNEAQ (reference sequence). V lost 1 base and J 2 bases, leaving 6 bases between the germline ends. The CDR3 is made up of 13 amino acids. CDR3 amino acids: CASSLVGPYEQYF. As DNA, the CDR3 is TGTGCCAGCAGCTTAGTGGGGCCCTACGAGCAGTACTTC.

This chain links TRBV19 with TRBJ1-5; the D is unclear. CDR1 and CDR2 from the germline V gene are LNHDA and SQIVND (reference sequence). V was trimmed by 3 bases and J by 0 bases, leaving 12 bases between them. This CDR3 spans 16 amino acids. CDR3 protein: CASSIIQLPSNQPQHF. The DNA for the CDR3 is TGTGCCAGTAGTATCATCCAGTTACCTAGCAATCAGCCCCAGCATTTT.

This rearrangement joins TRBV27 to TRBJ1-1; D not resolved. The CDR3 runs to 15 residues. Trimming cost V 4 bases and J 0 bases, with 12 bases left between them. CDR1 is MNHEY, CDR2 SMNVEV, per germline (reference sequence). The DNA of the CDR3 is TGTGCCAGCAGTTACGGGGTGGGAATGAACACTGAAGCTTTCTTT. Translated, it gives CASSYGVGMNTEAFF.

The V call is TRBV7-8, the J call TRBJ2-7, with TRBD1 identical over 7 bases. Germline CDR1 reads SGHVS; CDR2 reads FQNEAQ. V dropped 4 bases and J dropped 4; count of bases not matched to a gene: 1. There are 12 residues in the CDR3. The CDR3 nucleotides are TGTGCCAGCAGCTGGACAGGTTACGAGCAGTACTTC. Protein: CASSWTGYEQYF.

V gene TRBV4-3 combines with J gene TRBJ2-2; 12 bases line up with TRBD2. The CDR3 loop spans 17 amino acids. Germline loops: CDR1 LGHNA, CDR2 YSLEER. Losses at the gene ends were 4 bases for V and 3 bases for J; bases not matched to a gene: 6. The CDR3 loop is CASSRRPSGGDTGELFF. The DNA of the CDR3 is TGCGCCAGCAGCCGACGCCCTAGCGGGGGGGACACCGGGGAGCTGTTTTTT.

This chain links TRBV5-1 with TRBJ2-5; a weak D match, TRBD2 (6 bases). The CDR3 runs to 12 residues. Germline CDR1 SGHRS, CDR2 YFSETQ. Trimming took 2 bases from V and 11 from J, leaving 13 bases between them. The CDR3 DNA sequence: TGCGCCAGCAGCTTAACTACGGGGGAGCAGTACTTC. Protein product: CASSLTTGEQYF. The variable domain in full, completed from reference TRBV5-1 and TRBJ2-5, reads KAGVTQTPRYLIKTRGQQVTLSCSPISGHRSVSWYQQTPGQGLQFLFEYFSETQRNKGNFPGRFSGRQFSNSRSEMNVSTLELGDSALYLCASSLTTGEQYFGPGTRLLVL.